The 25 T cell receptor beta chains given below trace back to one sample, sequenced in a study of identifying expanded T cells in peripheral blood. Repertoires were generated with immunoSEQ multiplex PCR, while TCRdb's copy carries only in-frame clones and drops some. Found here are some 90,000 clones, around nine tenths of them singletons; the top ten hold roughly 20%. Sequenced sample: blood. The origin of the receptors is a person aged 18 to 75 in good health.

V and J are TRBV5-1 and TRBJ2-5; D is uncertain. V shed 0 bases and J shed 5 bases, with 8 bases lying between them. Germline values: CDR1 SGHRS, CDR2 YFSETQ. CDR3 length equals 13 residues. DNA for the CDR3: TGCGCCAGCAGCTTGGGGGCGGTGGAGACCCAGTACTTC. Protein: CASSLGAVETQYF.

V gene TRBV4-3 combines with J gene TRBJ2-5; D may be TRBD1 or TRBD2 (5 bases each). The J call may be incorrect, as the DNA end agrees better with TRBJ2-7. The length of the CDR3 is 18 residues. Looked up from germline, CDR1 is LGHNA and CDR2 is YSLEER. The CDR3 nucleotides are TGCGCCAGCAGCCAAGATGTTCCCGGGACCCTCAGCTCCTACGAGCAGTACTTC. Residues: CASSQDVPGTLSSYEQYF.

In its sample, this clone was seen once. CDR3 in amino acids: CASSPGQGRANVLTF. CDR3 sequence (DNA): TGTGCCAGTAGCCCAGGACAGGGGCGGGCCAACGTCCTGACTTTC. The V call is TRBV19, the J call TRBJ2-6; TRBD1 agrees at 9 bases. Germline V gene lookup returns CDR1 LNHDA and CDR2 SQIVND (reference sequence). This CDR3 region has 15 residues. J was trimmed by 5 bases and V by 6 bases; bases with no gene match: 5.

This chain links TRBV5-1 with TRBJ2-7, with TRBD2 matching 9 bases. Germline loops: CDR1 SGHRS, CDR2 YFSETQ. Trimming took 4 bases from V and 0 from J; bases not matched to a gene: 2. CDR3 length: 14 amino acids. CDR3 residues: CASSTGLASYEQYF. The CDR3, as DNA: TGCGCCAGCAGCACGGGACTAGCCTCCTACGAGCAGTACTTC.

CDR3 nucleotide sequence: TGTGCCAGCAGTTTATCATACAGGGACGAGCAGTACTTC. As protein: CASSLSYRDEQYF. The chain links TRBV27 to TRBJ2-7, with D perhaps matching TRBD1 (6 bases). V gave up 0 bases and J gave up 5 bases, with 8 bases separating them. Germline CDR1 and CDR2: MNHEY and SMNVEV (reference sequence). This CDR3 has 13 amino acids.

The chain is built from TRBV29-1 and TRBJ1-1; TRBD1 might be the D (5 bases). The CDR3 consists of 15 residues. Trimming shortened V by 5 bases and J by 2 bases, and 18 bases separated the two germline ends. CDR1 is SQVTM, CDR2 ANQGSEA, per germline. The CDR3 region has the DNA TGCAGCGTTCGGCAGGGCCGTATTGGAAACACTGAAGCTTTCTTT. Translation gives CSVRQGRIGNTEAFF.

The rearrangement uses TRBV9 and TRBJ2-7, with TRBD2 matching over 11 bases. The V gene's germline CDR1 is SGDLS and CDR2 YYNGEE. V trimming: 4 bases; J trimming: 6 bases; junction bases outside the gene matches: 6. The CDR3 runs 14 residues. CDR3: CASSPSGGNPEQYF. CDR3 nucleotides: TGTGCCAGCAGCCCTAGCGGGGGGAATCCCGAGCAGTACTTC. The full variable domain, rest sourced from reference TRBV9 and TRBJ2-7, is DSGVTQTPKHLITATGQRVTLRCSPRSGDLSVYWYQQSLDQGLQFLIQYYNGEERAKGNILERFSAQQFPDLHSELNLSSLELGDSALYFCASSPSGGNPEQYFGPGTRLTVT.

The CDR3 spells CASSATGTGSPLHF. CDR3 sequence (DNA): TGTGCCAGCAGTGCTACCGGGACAGGTTCACCCCTCCACTTT. The V gene is TRBV6-5, the J gene TRBJ1-6, with 8 bases lining up with TRBD1. This CDR3 is built from 14 residues. Looked up from germline, CDR1 is MNHEY and CDR2 is SVGAGI. J was trimmed by 9 bases and V by 5 bases; bases with no gene match: 6.

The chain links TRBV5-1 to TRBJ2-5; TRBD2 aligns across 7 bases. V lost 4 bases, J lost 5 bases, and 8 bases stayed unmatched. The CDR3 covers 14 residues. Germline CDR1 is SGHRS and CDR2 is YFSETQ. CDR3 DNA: TGCGCCAGCAGCACCCAGACTAGCCCGGAGACCCAGTACTTC. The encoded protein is CASSTQTSPETQYF.

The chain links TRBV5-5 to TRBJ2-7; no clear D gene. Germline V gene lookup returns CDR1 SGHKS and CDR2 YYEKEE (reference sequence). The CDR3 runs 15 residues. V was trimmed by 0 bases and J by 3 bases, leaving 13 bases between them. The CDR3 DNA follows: TGTGCCAGCAGCTTGGGGGTTAGAGACGACTACGAGCAGTACTTC. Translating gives CASSLGVRDDYEQYF.

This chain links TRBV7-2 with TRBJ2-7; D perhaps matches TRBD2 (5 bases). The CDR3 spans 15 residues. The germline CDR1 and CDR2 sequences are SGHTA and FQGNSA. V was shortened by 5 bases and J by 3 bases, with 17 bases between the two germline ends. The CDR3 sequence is CASSARGAALYEQYF. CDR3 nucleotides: TGTGCCAGCAGCGCCCGGGGAGCGGCACTCTACGAGCAGTACTTC.

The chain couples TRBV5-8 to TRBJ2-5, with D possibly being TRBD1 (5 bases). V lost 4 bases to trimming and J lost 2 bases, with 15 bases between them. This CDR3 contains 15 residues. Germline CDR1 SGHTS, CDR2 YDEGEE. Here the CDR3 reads CASSPWTTAQETQYF. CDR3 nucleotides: TGTGCCAGCAGCCCTTGGACAACGGCACAAGAGACCCAGTACTTC.

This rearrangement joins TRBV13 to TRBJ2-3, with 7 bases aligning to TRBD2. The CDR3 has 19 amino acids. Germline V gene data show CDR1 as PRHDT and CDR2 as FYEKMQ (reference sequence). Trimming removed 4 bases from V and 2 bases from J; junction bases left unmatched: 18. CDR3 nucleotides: TGTGCCAGCAGCTCAGGACTAGTCGTTCCCTCCGGGGTCACAGATACGCAGTATTTT. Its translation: CASSSGLVVPSGVTDTQYF.

The CDR3 loop is CASSQGIMYEQYF. The CDR3 coding sequence is TGTGCCAGCAGCCAGGGAATTATGTACGAGCAGTACTTC. The chain uses TRBV4-2 and TRBJ2-7, with D unclear. CDR3 length: 13 residues. With 3 bases removed from V and 4 bases from J, the gap between germline ends came to 10 bases. Germline V gives CDR1 LGHNA, CDR2 YNFKEQ.

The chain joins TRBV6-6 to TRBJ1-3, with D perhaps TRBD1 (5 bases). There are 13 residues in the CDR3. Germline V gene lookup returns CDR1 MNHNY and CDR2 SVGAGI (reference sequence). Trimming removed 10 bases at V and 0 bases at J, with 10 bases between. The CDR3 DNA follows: TGTGCCATCAGGCAGGGCTCTGGAAACACCATATATTTT. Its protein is CAIRQGSGNTIYF.

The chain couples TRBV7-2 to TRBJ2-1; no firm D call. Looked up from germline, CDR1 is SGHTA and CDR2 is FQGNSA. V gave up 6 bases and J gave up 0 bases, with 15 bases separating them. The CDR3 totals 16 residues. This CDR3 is CASRPNYWSSYNEQFF. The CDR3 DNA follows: TGTGCCAGCAGGCCTAACTACTGGAGCTCCTACAATGAGCAGTTCTTC.

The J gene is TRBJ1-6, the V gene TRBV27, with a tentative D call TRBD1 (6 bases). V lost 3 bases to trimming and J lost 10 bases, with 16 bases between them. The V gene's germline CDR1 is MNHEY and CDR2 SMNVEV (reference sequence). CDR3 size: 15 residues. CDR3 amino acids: CASSLEAGVGSPLHF. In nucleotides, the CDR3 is TGTGCCAGCAGTTTGGAGGCAGGGGTAGGGTCACCCCTCCACTTT.

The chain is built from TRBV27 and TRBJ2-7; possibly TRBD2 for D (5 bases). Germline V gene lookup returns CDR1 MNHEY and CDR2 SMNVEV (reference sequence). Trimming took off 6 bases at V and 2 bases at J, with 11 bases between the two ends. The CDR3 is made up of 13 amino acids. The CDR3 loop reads CASSPAAAYEQYF. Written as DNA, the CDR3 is TGTGCCAGCAGCCCAGCGGCCGCCTACGAGCAGTACTTC.

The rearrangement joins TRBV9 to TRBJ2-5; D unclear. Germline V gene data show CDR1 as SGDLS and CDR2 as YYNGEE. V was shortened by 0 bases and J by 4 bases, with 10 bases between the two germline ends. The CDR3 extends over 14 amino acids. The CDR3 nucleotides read TGTGCCAGCAGCGTAGTGGGATTCGGAGAGACCCAGTACTTC. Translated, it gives CASSVVGFGETQYF. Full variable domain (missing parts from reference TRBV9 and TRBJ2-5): DSGVTQTPKHLITATGQRVTLRCSPRSGDLSVYWYQQSLDQGLQFLIQYYNGEERAKGNILERFSAQQFPDLHSELNLSSLELGDSALYFCASSVVGFGETQYFGPGTRLLVL.

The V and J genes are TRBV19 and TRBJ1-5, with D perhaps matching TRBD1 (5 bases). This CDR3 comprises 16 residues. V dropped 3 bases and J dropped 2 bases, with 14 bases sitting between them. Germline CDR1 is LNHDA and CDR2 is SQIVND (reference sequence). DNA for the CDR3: TGTGCCAGTAGTATTGTGGGGGTCGGGGGCAATCAGCCCCAGCATTTT. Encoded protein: CASSIVGVGGNQPQHF. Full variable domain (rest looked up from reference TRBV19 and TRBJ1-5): DGGITQSPKYLFRKEGQNVTLSCEQNLNHDAMYWYRQDPGQGLRLIYYSQIVNDFQKGDIAEGYSVSREKKESFPLTVTSAQKNPTAFYLCASSIVGVGGNQPQHFGDGTRLSIL.

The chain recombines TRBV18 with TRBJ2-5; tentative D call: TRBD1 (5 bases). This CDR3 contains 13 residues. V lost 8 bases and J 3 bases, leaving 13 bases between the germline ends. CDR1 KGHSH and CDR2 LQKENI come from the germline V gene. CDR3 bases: TGTGCCAGCGCCCTAAGGGGCGAAGAGACCCAGTACTTC. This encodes CASALRGEETQYF.

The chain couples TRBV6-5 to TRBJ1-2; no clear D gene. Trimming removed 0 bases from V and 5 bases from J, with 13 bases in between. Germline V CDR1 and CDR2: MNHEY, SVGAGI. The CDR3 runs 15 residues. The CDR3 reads CASSYSLMGGYGYTF. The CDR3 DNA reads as TGTGCCAGCAGTTACTCGTTAATGGGAGGGTATGGCTACACCTTC.

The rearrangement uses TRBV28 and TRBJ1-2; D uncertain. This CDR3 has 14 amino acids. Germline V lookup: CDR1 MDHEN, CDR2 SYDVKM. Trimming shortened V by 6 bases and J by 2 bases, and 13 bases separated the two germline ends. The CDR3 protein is CASSPSGRNYGYTF. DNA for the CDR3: TGTGCCAGCAGCCCCTCCGGACGAAACTATGGCTACACCTTC.

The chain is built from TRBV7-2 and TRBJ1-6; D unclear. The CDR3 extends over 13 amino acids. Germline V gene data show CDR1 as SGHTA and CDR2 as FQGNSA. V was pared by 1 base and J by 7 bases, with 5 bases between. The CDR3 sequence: CASSLGVNSPLHF. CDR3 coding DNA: TGTGCCAGCAGCTTAGGGGTGAATTCACCCCTCCACTTT.

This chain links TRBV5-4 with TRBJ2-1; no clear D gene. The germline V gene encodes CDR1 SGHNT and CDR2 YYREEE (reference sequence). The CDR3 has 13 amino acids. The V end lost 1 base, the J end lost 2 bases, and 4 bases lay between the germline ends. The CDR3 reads CASSLPPYNEQFF. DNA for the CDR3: TGTGCCAGCAGCTTGCCCCCCTACAATGAGCAGTTCTTC.